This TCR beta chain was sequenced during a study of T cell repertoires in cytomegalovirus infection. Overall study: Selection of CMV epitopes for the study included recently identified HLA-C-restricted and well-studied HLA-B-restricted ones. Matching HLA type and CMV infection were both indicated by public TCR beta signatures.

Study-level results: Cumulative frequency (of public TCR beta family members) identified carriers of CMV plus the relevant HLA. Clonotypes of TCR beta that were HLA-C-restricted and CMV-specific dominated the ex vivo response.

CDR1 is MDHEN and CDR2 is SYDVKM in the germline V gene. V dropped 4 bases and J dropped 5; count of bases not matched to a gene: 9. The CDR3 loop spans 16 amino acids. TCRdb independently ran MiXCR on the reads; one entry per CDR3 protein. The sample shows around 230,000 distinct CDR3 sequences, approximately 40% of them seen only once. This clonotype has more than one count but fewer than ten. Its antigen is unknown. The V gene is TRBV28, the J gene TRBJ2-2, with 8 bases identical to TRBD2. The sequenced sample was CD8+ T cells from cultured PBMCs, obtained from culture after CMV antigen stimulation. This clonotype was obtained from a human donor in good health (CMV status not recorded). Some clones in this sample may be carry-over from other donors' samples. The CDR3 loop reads CASSSRQRGPTGELFF. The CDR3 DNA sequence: TGTGCCAGCAGTTCACGACAGCGGGGGCCTACCGGGGAGCTGTTTTTT.